Presented here are 28 T cell receptor beta chains from one specimen sequenced in a study of CD8 T cells in Susac syndrome. RNA in amounts of 0.5 to 1 ug was reverse transcribed with random hexamers. TCRdb analysed the immunoSEQ multiplex PCR reads with MiXCR anew, one entry per CDR3 protein. The top ten hold 0.12% of the sample, which has about 120,000 distinct CDR3 sequences, just under 95% seen once. Sequenced: CD8+ T cells from PBMCs. These TCRs come from a human donor in good health.

CDR3 sequence reads: CSARGDTEAFF. The CDR3 DNA is TGCAGTGCTAGGGGTGACACTGAAGCTTTCTTT. The chain uses TRBV20-1 and TRBJ1-1, with D unresolved. V lost 3 bases to trimming and J lost 3 bases, with 5 bases between them. The CDR3 covers 11 residues. CDR1 and CDR2 from the germline V gene are DFQATT and SNEGSKA (reference sequence).

The chain's CDR3 is CASSNRGLAGPTGELFF. For the CDR3, the DNA is TGTGCCAGCAGTAATCGGGGACTAGCGGGGCCTACCGGGGAGCTGTTTTTT. This chain joins TRBV6-2 or TRBV6-3 and TRBJ2-2; 13 bases line up with TRBD2. The CDR3 sequence is 17 residues long. Germline values: CDR1 MNHEY, CDR2 SVGEGT. With V trimmed by 5 bases and J by 5 bases, 8 bases remained unmatched.

The chain links TRBV7-2 to TRBJ2-5, with 7 positions matching TRBD1. This CDR3 region has 15 residues. V was clipped by 2 bases and J by 5 bases; unmatched bases: 8. Germline CDR1 and CDR2: SGHTA and FQGNSA. The CDR3 coding sequence is TGTGCCAGCAGCTTAAACAGACAGGGATTGGAGACCCAGTACTTC. Encoded protein: CASSLNRQGLETQYF.

The J gene is TRBJ2-7, the V gene TRBV7-9; 10 bases align to TRBD2. CDR3 length: 16 residues. Germline loops: CDR1 SEHNR, CDR2 FQNEAQ (reference sequence). J gave up 4 bases and V 2 bases, and 8 bases lay outside the gene matches. CDR3 DNA sequence: TGTGCCAGCAGCTTATCGCTAGCGGGGGACTCTTACGAGCAGTACTTC. It translates to CASSLSLAGDSYEQYF.

The chain is built from TRBV29-1 and TRBJ1-2; 9 nucleotides align to TRBD1. This CDR3 contains 16 residues. V lost 2 bases to trimming and J lost 5 bases; unmatched junction nucleotides: 12. The V gene's germline CDR1 is SQVTM and CDR2 ANQGSEA. CDR3 protein: CSVETGQGAQAYGYTF. The DNA of the CDR3 is TGCAGCGTTGAAACGGGACAGGGCGCTCAGGCTTATGGCTACACCTTC.

This chain joins TRBV5-1 and TRBJ1-5, with a tentative D call TRBD1 (6 bases). Germline CDR1 reads SGHRS; CDR2 reads YFSETQ. This CDR3 has 12 residues. With 4 bases removed from V and 6 bases from J, the gap between germline ends came to 8 bases. CDR3 nucleotide sequence: TGCGCCAGCAGCAACAGGGCTCAGCCCCAGCATTTT. Protein product: CASSNRAQPQHF.

The chain recombines TRBV27 with TRBJ2-1; 10 positions match TRBD2. The ends lost 3 bases at V and 6 bases at J; junction bases unmatched: 14. Per germline, CDR1 MNHEY and CDR2 SMNVEV (reference sequence). The CDR3 is 18 residues long. The CDR3 nucleotides are TGTGCCAGCAGTTTTTTAGGACTAGCGGAGGAGGCTTCCAATGAGCAGTTCTTC. Amino acid sequence: CASSFLGLAEEASNEQFF.

This clonotype was picked up one time. V gene TRBV6-5 combines with J gene TRBJ2-4; 10 bases match TRBD2. V dropped 4 bases and J dropped 0; count of bases not matched to a gene: 6. From germline, CDR1 is MNHEY and CDR2 SVGAGI. The CDR3 is 17 amino acids. The CDR3 reads CASSFGTSAIAKNIQYF. Here the CDR3 DNA reads TGTGCCAGCAGTTTCGGGACTAGCGCGATAGCCAAAAACATTCAGTACTTC.

A few counts support this clonotype. This sequence joins TRBV11-2 and TRBJ2-7; 12 bases line up with TRBD1. Germline loops: CDR1 SGHAT, CDR2 FQNNGV. After removal of 1 base from V and 6 bases from J, the junction contained 4 bases not matched to a gene. The length of the CDR3 is 15 residues. The CDR3 DNA reads TGTGCCAGCAGCTTAGGTGGGACAGGGGGCCGCGAGCAGTACTTC. It codes for CASSLGGTGGREQYF.

This clonotype was seen only a few times. The CDR3 loop is CASSQDTLAGGSYEQYF. The CDR3 DNA reads TGCGCCAGCAGCCAAGATACTCTAGCGGGAGGATCATACGAGCAGTACTTC. The genes are TRBV4-3 and TRBJ2-7; 11 nucleotides line up with TRBD2. The junction had 8 bases not matched to a gene; V was cut back by 0 bases and J by 4 bases. CDR1 and CDR2 (germline): LGHNA, YSLEER. The CDR3 has 17 amino acids.

The chain has TRBV5-1 and TRBJ2-3; 12 nucleotides align to TRBD2. The CDR3 contains 15 residues. Germline trimming cut 7 bases from V and 5 bases from J; bases unmatched to any gene: 8. Germline lookup yields CDR1 SGHRS and CDR2 YFSETQ. As DNA, the CDR3 is TGCGCCAGCCTTGCTAGCGGGGGGGCCCAAGATACGCAGTATTTT. Translation gives CASLASGGAQDTQYF.

This clonotype was found a few times. The CDR3 nucleotides are TGCGCCAGCAGCCTGGGACAACAGTCCTACGAGCAGTACTTC. It yields the protein CASSLGQQSYEQYF. The chain links TRBV5-1 to TRBJ2-7; TRBD1 might be the D (6 bases). CDR1 and CDR2 from the germline V gene are SGHRS and YFSETQ. Trimming removed 4 bases from V and 1 base from J, with 12 bases in between. The CDR3 consists of 14 residues.

V is TRBV5-1 and J is TRBJ2-7, with TRBD1 identical over 8 bases. J gave up 1 base and V 4 bases, and 10 bases lay outside the gene matches. CDR3 length: 16 residues. The germline CDR1 and CDR2 sequences are SGHRS and YFSETQ. CDR3 region: CASSPLPGTGSYEQYF. CDR3 nucleotides: TGCGCCAGCAGCCCTCTCCCCGGGACAGGATCCTACGAGCAGTACTTC.

The chain joins TRBV3-1 to TRBJ1-1; D unresolved. CDR1 and CDR2 (germline): LGHDT, YNNKEL (reference sequence). Trimming removed 3 bases from V and 1 base from J, with 6 bases in between. There are 13 residues in the CDR3. The CDR3, as DNA: TGTGCCAGCAGCCATAAGGGGAACACTGAAGCTTTCTTT. Its translation: CASSHKGNTEAFF.

This clonotype was found once. The chain links TRBV5-1 to TRBJ2-7; 7 nucleotides align to TRBD1. The V gene's germline CDR1 is SGHRS and CDR2 YFSETQ. The V and J ends lost 4 bases and 2 bases, in that order; junction bases with no gene match: 3. The CDR3 is made up of 13 amino acids. CDR3 sequence: CASSTGQPYEQYF. CDR3 bases: TGCGCCAGCAGCACGGGACAGCCCTACGAGCAGTACTTC.

This sequence joins TRBV7-9 and TRBJ2-1, with 14 bases identical to TRBD2. There are 15 residues in the CDR3. Germline V gene data show CDR1 as SEHNR and CDR2 as FQNEAQ (reference sequence). J gave up 10 bases and V 5 bases, and 7 bases lay outside the gene matches. Written as DNA, the CDR3 is TGTGCCAGCAGCCAGGTGGGACTAGCGGGGGTAGAGCAGTTCTTC. Amino acid sequence: CASSQVGLAGVEQFF.

Comment on this clonotype: The junction departs from the called germline gene at one end, perhaps through a read error. The gene calls are TRBV7-9 and TRBJ1-2; D ambiguous. The CDR3 loop spans 12 amino acids. Germline lookup yields CDR1 SEHNR and CDR2 FQNEAQ (reference sequence). CDR3 protein: CASSPETLGCTF. Written as DNA, the CDR3 is TGTGCCAGCTCCCCAGAGACCCTAGGCTGCACCTTC.

The rearrangement joins TRBV25-1 to TRBJ2-2; the D is unclear. From germline, CDR1 is MGHDK and CDR2 SYGVNS. The CDR3 totals 12 residues. With 3 bases removed from V and 6 bases from J, the gap between germline ends came to 5 bases. The CDR3 bases are TGTGCCAGCAGTGAGTCGGCCGGGGAGCTGTTTTTT. Translating it yields CASSESAGELFF.

The CDR3 DNA sequence: TGTGCCAGCAGCCAAGTCCCCTGGGCTGGCTCTGGGGCCAACGTCCTGACTTTC. Translating gives CASSQVPWAGSGANVLTF. The chain carries TRBV4-2 and TRBJ2-6; D not certain. The ends were cut back, 1 base at V and 0 bases at J, with 13 bases in the middle. Germline V gene sequence: CDR1 LGHNA, CDR2 YNFKEQ. The CDR3 loop spans 18 amino acids.

This chain joins TRBV9 and TRBJ2-1; D perhaps matches TRBD2 (5 bases). Germline CDR1 is SGDLS and CDR2 is YYNGEE. V shed 3 bases and J shed 10 bases, with 23 bases lying between them. CDR3 length equals 16 residues. In DNA, the CDR3 is TGTGCCAGCAGCGAGGATGAGGGCCCCGACTTCGGGGAGCAGTTCTTC. It codes for CASSEDEGPDFGEQFF.

The rearrangement uses TRBV13 and TRBJ1-1, with a tentative D call TRBD1 (6 bases). Germline-derived CDR1 and CDR2 are PRHDT and FYEKMQ (reference sequence). There are 13 residues in the CDR3. The V gene lost 5 bases and the J gene lost 6 bases, with 13 bases spanning the gap. For the CDR3, the DNA is TGTGCCAGCAGCGCCTCAGGGGTGCCTGAAGCTTTCTTT. Its protein is CASSASGVPEAFF.

This rearrangement joins TRBV5-6 to TRBJ1-1; D gene ambiguous. The germline V and J ends were trimmed by 1 base and 1 base, with 17 bases remaining between them. In germline, CDR1 is SGHDT, CDR2 YYEEEE. The CDR3 loop spans 17 amino acids. CDR3 nucleotides: TGTGCCAGCAGCTTGTTTCCAAAAAGGGATTCGAACACTGAAGCTTTCTTT. Its protein is CASSLFPKRDSNTEAFF. Filled out from reference TRBV5-6 and TRBJ1-1, the complete variable domain reads DAGVTQSPTHLIKTRGQQVTLRCSPKSGHDTVSWYQQALGQGPQFIFQYYEEEERQRGNFPDRFSGHQFPNYSSELNVNALLLGDSALYLCASSLFPKRDSNTEAFFGQGTRLTVV.

V and J are TRBV15 and TRBJ2-1; TRBD1 agrees at 10 bases. CDR1 and CDR2 (germline): LNHNV, YYDKDF (reference sequence). V dropped 3 bases and J dropped 3; count of bases not matched to a gene: 5. The length of the CDR3 is 16 residues. The CDR3, as DNA: TGTGCCACCAGCAGCTTCGACAGGGGGCTCTACAATGAGCAGTTCTTC. Protein sequence: CATSSFDRGLYNEQFF.

The chain uses TRBV20-1 and TRBJ2-1; tentatively, D is TRBD2 (6 bases). From germline, CDR1 is DFQATT and CDR2 SNEGSKA (reference sequence). V lost 6 bases to trimming and J lost 0 bases, with 27 bases between them. CDR3 size: 19 residues. DNA of the CDR3: TGCAGTGCGCACGGGACTTCTCGGGAGCCCGATCTCTCCTACAATGAGCAGTTCTTC. Translating gives CSAHGTSREPDLSYNEQFF.

The chain employs TRBV7-6 and TRBJ2-2; the D is unclear. The germline CDR1 and CDR2 sequences are SGHVS and FNYEAQ. The CDR3 length is 13 residues. Trimming shortened V by 4 bases and J by 7 bases, and 10 bases separated the two germline ends. The CDR3 sequence is CASSSLVSGELFF. The DNA for the CDR3 is TGTGCCAGCAGCTCCTTAGTGAGCGGGGAGCTGTTTTTT.

The chain carries TRBV5-6 and TRBJ2-7; 12 bases align to TRBD2. CDR3 size: 24 residues. CDR1 SGHDT and CDR2 YYEEEE come from the germline V gene. V shed 1 base, J shed 2 bases, and the junction held 28 bases outside the gene matches. CDR3 nucleotides: TGTGCCAGCAGCTTGTCTCCGGGACGACCACGGACTAGCGGGGATAACACATCGACCTACGAGCAGTACTTC. This translates into CASSLSPGRPRTSGDNTSTYEQYF.

This clonotype was detected once. The chain joins TRBV24-1 to TRBJ2-1, with 10 bases matching TRBD1. The V gene end was trimmed by 2 bases and the J gene end by 7 bases; junction bases not matched to a gene: 7. The CDR3 runs 16 residues. Germline loops: CDR1 KGHDR, CDR2 SFDVKD. CDR3 coding DNA: TGTGCCACCAGTGATTCCGGGACAGGGGTTACGAATGAGCAGTTCTTC. Translating it yields CATSDSGTGVTNEQFF.

The chain carries TRBV6-2 or TRBV6-3 and TRBJ2-2; D remains unclear. Trimming pared 6 bases from V and 2 bases from J, leaving 7 bases between. The CDR3 has 13 amino acids. CDR1 is MNHEY, CDR2 SVGEGT, per germline. In nucleotides, the CDR3 is TGTGCCAGCAGGGAACACAACACCGGGGAGCTGTTTTTT. Protein sequence: CASREHNTGELFF.